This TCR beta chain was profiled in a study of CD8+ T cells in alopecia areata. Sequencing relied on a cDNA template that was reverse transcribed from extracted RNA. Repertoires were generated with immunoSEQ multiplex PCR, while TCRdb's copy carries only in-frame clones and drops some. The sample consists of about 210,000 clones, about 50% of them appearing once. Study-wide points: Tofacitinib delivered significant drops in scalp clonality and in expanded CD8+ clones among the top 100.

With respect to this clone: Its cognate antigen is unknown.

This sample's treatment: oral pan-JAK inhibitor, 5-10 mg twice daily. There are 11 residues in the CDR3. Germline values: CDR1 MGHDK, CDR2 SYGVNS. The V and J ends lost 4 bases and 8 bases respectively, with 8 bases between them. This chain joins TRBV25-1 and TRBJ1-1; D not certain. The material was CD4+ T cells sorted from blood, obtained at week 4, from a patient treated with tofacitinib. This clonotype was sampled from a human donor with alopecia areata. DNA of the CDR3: TGTGCCAGCAGTGGTTTACAGGAAGCTTTCTTT. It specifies CASSGLQEAFF.